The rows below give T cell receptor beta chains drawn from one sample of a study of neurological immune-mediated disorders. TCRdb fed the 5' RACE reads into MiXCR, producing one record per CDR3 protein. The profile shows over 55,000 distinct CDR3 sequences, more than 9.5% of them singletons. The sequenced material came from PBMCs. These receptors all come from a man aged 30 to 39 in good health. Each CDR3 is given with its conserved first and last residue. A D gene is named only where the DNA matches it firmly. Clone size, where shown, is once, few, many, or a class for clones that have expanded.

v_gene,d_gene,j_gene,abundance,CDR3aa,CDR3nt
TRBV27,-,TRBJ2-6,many,CASSLIPVSGANVLTF,TGTGCCAGCAGTTTGATCCCCGTCTCCGGGGCCAACGTCCTGACTTTC
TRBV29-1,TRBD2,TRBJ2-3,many,CSVYGGRGTDTQYF,TGCAGCGTTTATGGCGGGAGGGGTACAGATACGCAGTATTTT
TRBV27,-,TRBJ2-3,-,CASRRIGWSGSDSQYF,TGTGCCAGCAGAAGAATCGGGTGGTCGGGGTCAGATTCGCAGTATTTT
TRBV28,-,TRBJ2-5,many,CASSSFGTQYF,TGTGCCAGCAGTTCATTTGGGACCCAGTACTTC
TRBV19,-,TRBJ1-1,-,CATKGGPTEAFF,TGTGCCACCAAAGGGGGTCCGACTGAAGCTTTCTTT
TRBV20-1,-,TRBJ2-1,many,CSARDPSGLVKFF,TGCAGTGCTAGAGATCCTAGTGGGCTAGTAAAGTTCTTC
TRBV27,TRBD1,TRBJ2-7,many,CASSPILTGTGGFREQYF,TGTGCCAGCAGTCCTATACTAACCGGGACAGGGGGCTTCAGAGAGCAGTACTTC
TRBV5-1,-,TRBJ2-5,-,CTSSPTGDLETQYF,TGCACCAGCAGCCCAACAGGAGATCTCGAGACCCAGTACTTC
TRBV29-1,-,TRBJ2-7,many,CSVEEEGWHEQYF,TGCAGCGTCGAGGAGGAGGGGTGGCACGAGCAGTACTTC
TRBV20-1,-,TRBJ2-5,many,CSASAPGTQETQYF,TGCAGTGCCTCCGCCCCCGGCACCCAAGAGACCCAGTACTTC
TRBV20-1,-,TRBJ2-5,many,CSARGPGTRETQYF,TGCAGTGCTAGAGGTCCCGGGACCCGAGAGACCCAGTACTTC
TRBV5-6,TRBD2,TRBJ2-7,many,CASSTGLADHEQYF,TGTGCCAGCAGCACGGGACTAGCCGACCACGAGCAGTACTTC
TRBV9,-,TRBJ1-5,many,CASSVYGGNEPQHF,TGTGCCAGCAGCGTATATGGGGGGAATGAGCCCCAGCATTTT
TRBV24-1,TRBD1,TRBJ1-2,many,CATSDSRWTGRYGYTF,TGTGCCACCAGTGATTCCCGGTGGACAGGGAGGTATGGCTACACCTTC
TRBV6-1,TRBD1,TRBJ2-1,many,CASSSVPGTASNEQFF,TGTGCCAGCAGTTCCGTCCCCGGGACAGCCAGCAATGAGCAGTTCTTC
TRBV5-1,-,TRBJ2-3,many,CASSLAEGAQYF,TGCGCCAGCAGCTTGGCGGAGGGAGCGCAGTATTTT
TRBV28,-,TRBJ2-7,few,CASSSPGRGYEQYF,TGTGCCAGCAGTTCGCCGGGACGAGGGTACGAGCAGTACTTC
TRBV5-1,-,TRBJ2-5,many,CASSHSGETQYF,TGCGCCAGCAGTCACTCTGGGGAGACCCAGTACTTC
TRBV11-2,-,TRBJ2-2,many,CASSLMGDIDTGELFF,TGTGCCAGCAGCTTGATGGGGGACATAGACACCGGGGAGCTGTTTTTT
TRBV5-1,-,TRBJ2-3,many,CASSIPGTFSTDTQYF,TGCGCCAGCAGCATCCCCGGGACCTTCAGCACAGATACGCAGTATTTT
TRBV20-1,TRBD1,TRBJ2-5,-,CSARDLEGQGRETQYF,TGCAGTGCTAGAGATCTGGAGGGACAGGGGAGGGAGACCCAGTACTTC
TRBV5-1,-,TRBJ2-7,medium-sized,CASSLGMVSDNEQYF,TGCGCCAGCAGCTTGGGGATGGTCTCGGATAACGAGCAGTACTTC
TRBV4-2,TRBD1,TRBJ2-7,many,CASSQGGDRDYEQYF,TGTGCCAGCAGCCAAGGTGGGGACAGGGACTACGAGCAGTACTTC
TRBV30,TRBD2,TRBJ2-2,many,CAWSGLAGSNTGELFF,TGTGCCTGGAGTGGACTAGCGGGATCGAACACCGGGGAGCTGTTTTTT
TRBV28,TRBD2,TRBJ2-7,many,CASSSGGSFHEQYF,TGTGCCAGCAGTTCCGGCGGGAGCTTTCACGAGCAGTACTTC
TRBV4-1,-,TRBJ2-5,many,CASKPHDRGGETQYF,TGCGCCAGCAAACCCCACGACAGGGGAGGGGAGACCCAGTACTTC
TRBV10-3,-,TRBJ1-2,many,CATKDSNYGYTF,TGTGCCACAAAGGACAGCAACTATGGCTACACCTTC
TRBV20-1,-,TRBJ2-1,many,CSARGGQLDNEQFF,TGCAGTGCTAGGGGGGGCCAGCTAGACAATGAGCAGTTCTTC
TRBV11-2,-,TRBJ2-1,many,CASADNEQFF,TGTGCATCTGCGGACAATGAGCAGTTCTTC
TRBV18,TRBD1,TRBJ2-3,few,CASSPPGRGRTDTQYF,TGTGCCAGCTCACCTCCAGGCAGGGGGCGAACAGATACGCAGTATTTT
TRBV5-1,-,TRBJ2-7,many,CASSTRLGSSYEQYF,TGCGCCAGCAGCACTCGACTAGGAAGCTCCTACGAGCAGTACTTC
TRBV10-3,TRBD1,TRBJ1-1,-,CATQQGANTDAFF,TGCGCCACGCAACAGGGGGCGAACACTGACGCTTTCTTT
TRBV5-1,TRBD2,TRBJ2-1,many,CASSAGTSGGPSSYNEQFF,TGCGCCAGCTCCGCTGGGACTAGCGGGGGTCCCAGCTCCTACAATGAGCAGTTCTTC
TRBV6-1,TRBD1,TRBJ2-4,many,CASSADRAKNIQYF,TGTGCCAGCAGCGCGGACAGGGCCAAAAACATTCAGTACTTC
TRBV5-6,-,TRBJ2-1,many,CASSWWADRYNEQFF,TGTGCCAGCAGCTGGTGGGCAGATCGCTACAATGAGCAGTTCTTC
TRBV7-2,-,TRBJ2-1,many,CASSPWALAGLRGGNEQFF,TGTGCCAGCAGCCCCTGGGCCCTGGCGGGGCTGAGGGGTGGAAATGAGCAGTTCTTC
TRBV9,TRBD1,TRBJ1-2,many,CASSVSDREGYGYTF,TGTGCCAGCAGCGTATCGGACAGGGAAGGGTATGGCTACACCTTC
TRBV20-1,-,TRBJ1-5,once,CSDRQVGVSQPQHF,TGCAGTGATAGACAAGTAGGGGTTAGTCAGCCACAGCATTTT
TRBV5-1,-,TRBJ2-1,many,CASRQGSYNEQFF,TGCGCCAGCAGACAGGGTTCCTACAATGAGCAGTTCTTC
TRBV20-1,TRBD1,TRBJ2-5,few,CSARIQGQGAWQETQYF,TGCAGTGCTAGAATCCAAGGACAGGGGGCTTGGCAAGAGACCCAGTACTTC
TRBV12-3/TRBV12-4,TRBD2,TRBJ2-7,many,CASTGGTAYEQYF,TGTGCCAGCACCGGGGGGACGGCCTACGAGCAGTACTTC
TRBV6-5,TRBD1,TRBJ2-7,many,CASRLGTGARYEQYF,TGTGCCAGCAGACTCGGGACAGGGGCTCGCTACGAGCAGTACTTC
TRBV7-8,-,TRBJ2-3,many,CASSLAGELFSDTQYF,TGTGCCAGCAGCTTAGCGGGAGAGTTGTTTTCAGATACGCAGTATTTT
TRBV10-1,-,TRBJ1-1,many,CASSSQPETTEAFF,TGCGCCAGCAGTTCCCAGCCCGAGACCACTGAAGCTTTCTTT
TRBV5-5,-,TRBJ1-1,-,CASSRGANTEAFF,TGTGCCAGCAGCCGGGGGGCTAACACTGAAGCTTTCTTT
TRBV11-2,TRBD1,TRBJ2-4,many,CASSSLRGRYIQYF,TGTGCCAGCAGCTCCCTCAGGGGGCGATACATTCAGTACTTC
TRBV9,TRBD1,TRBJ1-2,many,CASSPTGGLNYGYTF,TGTGCCAGCAGCCCCACAGGGGGCCTCAACTATGGCTACACCTTC
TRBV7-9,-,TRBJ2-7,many,CASSPGNPPPYEQYF,TGTGCCAGCAGCCCAGGGAACCCACCACCGTACGAGCAGTACTTC
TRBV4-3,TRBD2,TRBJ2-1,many,CASSQGTSGGHVKQFF,TGCGCCAGCAGCCAAGGGACTAGCGGGGGGCACGTTAAGCAGTTCTTC
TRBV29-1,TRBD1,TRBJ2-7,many,CSARTGDSYEQYF,TGCAGCGCTAGGACAGGGGACTCCTACGAGCAGTACTTC
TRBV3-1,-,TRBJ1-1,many,CASSQWGRDMNTEAFF,TGTGCCAGCAGCCAGTGGGGCCGAGATATGAACACTGAAGCTTTCTTT
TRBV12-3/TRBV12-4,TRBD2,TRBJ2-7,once,CASSPRLAFSYERYF,TGTGCCAGCAGCCCCCGACTAGCCTTTTCCTACGAGCGGTACTTC
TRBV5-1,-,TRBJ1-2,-,CASSTQGPVGYTF,TGCGCCAGCAGCACCCAGGGCCCGGTAGGCTACACCTTC
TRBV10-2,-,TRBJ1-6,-,CASWEGTWNSPLHF,TGCGCCAGCTGGGAGGGCACCTGGAATTCACCCCTCCACTTT
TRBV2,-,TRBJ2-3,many,CASSQDRIHTDTQYF,TGTGCCAGCAGCCAAGACCGGATCCACACAGATACGCAGTATTTT
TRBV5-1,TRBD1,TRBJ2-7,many,CASSLGTGYRREQYF,TGCGCCAGCAGCCTTGGGACAGGGTATCGTCGCGAGCAGTACTTC
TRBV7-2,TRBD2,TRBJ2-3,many,CASSFQSGSSDTQYF,TGTGCCAGCAGCTTTCAAAGCGGGAGCTCAGATACGCAGTATTTT
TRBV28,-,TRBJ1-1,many,CASKLRNTEAFF,TGTGCCAGCAAACTCCGGAACACTGAAGCTTTCTTT
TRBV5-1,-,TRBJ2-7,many,CASSVRDRTYEQYF,TGCGCCAGCAGCGTCCGGGACCGAACCTACGAGCAGTACTTC